The present T cell receptor beta chain was sequenced within a study of T-cell reconstitution after alpha-beta-depleted transplantation in children listed by TCRdb under 2016. General notes on the study: Using TCR repertoire profiling, the study quantitatively followed how T-cell immune reconstitution unfolded in children after TCRalphabeta/CD19-depleted allogeneic hematopoietic cell transplantation. What the research found in general, with its limitations: Hyperexpanded clone frequencies declined over subsequent months; after one year, T-cell counts and TCRbeta diversity were mostly attributed to newly produced T cells. The apparently early alphabetaT-cell count recovery about two months after transplant was reportedly dependent on only several hundred rapidly expanded clones derived from non-depleted graft cells. In some patients, high TCRbeta diversity at day 60 was attributed to recipient T cells and intrathymic progenitors that had survived conditioning.

Trimming takes 6 bases off V and 2 bases off J; junction bases not matched to a gene: 3. Reading the germline V gene gives CDR1 ENHRY and CDR2 SYGVKD. Reading from cysteine to phenylalanine, the CDR3 counts 14 amino acids. Just the 42-base CDR3 DNA is kept, in frame starting at base 1. This clonotype was seen more than once but under ten times. The target of this receptor is not known. The input lacks base qualities; no much larger clone sits a single base away. To prepare the library, PCR was applied. Instrument used: Illumina HiSeq 2500. To normalize quantification of the TCRbeta repertoire, the TCR libraries were built with molecular barcoding that relied on unique molecular identifiers. TCRdb ran its own pipeline on the public reads, namely fastp trimming at Q25 and MiXCR clone calling, and kept in-frame beta chains. One record per CDR3 amino acid sequence lists the most common genes and DNA. For this sample the table gives approximately 500,000 distinct CDR3 sequences, of which 27% were detected only once. The top ten clonotypes cover about a third of the sample.

The treatment or condition label for this specimen denotes: allogeneic hematopoietic cell transplantation with graft depleted of TCRalphabeta T cells and CD19 B cells. The transplant recipients were children given TCRalphabeta/CD19-depleted allogeneic hematopoietic cell grafts. The chain is encoded by TRBV10-3 joined to TRBJ2-5; TRBD1 lines up with 10 middle nucleotides. This specimen was PBMCs, taken before TCRalphabeta/CD19-depleted stem cell transplant. The TCR sequence derives from a boy younger than two with Wiskott-Aldrich syndrome, due to receive a stem cell transplant. The bases read TGTGCCATCAGAACGGGACAGGGGCAAGAGACCCAGTACTTC. Translation gives CAIRTGQGQETQYF.